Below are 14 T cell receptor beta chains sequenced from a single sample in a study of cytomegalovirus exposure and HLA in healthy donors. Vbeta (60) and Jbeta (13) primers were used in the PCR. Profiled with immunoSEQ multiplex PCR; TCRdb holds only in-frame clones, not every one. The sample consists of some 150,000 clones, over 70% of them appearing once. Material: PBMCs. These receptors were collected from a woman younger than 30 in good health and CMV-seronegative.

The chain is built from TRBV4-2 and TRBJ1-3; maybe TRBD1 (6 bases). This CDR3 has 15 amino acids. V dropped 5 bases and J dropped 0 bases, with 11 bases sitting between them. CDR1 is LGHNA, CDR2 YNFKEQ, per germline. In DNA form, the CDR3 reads TGTGCCAGCAGCGGTGAGGGACACTCTGGAAACACCATATATTTT. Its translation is CASSGEGHSGNTIYF.

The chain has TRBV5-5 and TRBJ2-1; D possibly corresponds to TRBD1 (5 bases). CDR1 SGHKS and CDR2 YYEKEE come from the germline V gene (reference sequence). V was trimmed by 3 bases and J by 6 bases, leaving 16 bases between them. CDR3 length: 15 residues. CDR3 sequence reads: CASSSSRAQVNEQFF. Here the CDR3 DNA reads TGTGCCAGCAGCTCATCCAGGGCGCAAGTCAATGAGCAGTTCTTC.

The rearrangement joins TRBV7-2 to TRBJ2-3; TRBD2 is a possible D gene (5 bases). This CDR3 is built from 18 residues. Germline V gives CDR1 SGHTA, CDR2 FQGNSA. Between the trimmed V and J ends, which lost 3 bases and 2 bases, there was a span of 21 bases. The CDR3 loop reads CASSFLPAGLADTDTQYF. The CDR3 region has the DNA TGTGCCAGCAGCTTCCTCCCCGCCGGGCTAGCTGACACAGATACGCAGTATTTT.

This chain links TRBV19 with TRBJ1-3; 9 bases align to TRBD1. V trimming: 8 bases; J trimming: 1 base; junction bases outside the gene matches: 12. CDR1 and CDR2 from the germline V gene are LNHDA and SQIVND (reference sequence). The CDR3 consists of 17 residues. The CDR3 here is CASSTGTGIRSGNTIYF. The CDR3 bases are TGTGCCAGTTCAACCGGGACAGGGATCCGATCTGGAAACACCATATATTTT.

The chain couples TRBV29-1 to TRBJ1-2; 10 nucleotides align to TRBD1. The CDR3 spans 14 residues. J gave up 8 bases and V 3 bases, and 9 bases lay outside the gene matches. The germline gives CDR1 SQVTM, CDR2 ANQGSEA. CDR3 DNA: TGCAGCGTTGAGGCGACAGGGGGCCGGGGAGGCTACACCTTC. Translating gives CSVEATGGRGGYTF.

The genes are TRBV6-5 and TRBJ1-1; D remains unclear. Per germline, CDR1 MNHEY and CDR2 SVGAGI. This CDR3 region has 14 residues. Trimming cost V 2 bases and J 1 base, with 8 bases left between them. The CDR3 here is CASSYPSSNTEAFF. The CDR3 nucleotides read TGTGCCAGCAGTTACCCTTCCTCGAACACTGAAGCTTTCTTT.

CDR3 sequence: CATVGQGYEQYF. CDR3 nucleotide sequence: TGTGCCACAGTCGGACAGGGCTACGAGCAGTACTTC. V and J are TRBV7-9 and TRBJ2-7, with 8 positions matching TRBD1. In germline, CDR1 is SEHNR, CDR2 FQNEAQ (reference sequence). V was pared by 10 bases and J by 3 bases, with 5 bases of the junction left unmatched. The CDR3 covers 12 residues.

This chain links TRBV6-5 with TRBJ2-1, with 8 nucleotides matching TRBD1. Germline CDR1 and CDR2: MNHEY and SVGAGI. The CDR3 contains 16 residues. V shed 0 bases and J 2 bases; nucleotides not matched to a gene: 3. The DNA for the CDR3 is TGTGCCAGCAGTTACTCGACAGGGGAAACCTACAATGAGCAGTTCTTC. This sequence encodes CASSYSTGETYNEQFF.

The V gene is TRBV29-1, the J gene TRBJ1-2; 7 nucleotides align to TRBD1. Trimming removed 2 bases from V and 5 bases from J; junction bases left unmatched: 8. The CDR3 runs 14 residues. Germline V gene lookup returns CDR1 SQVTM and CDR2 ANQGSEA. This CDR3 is CSVEIEGARYGYTF. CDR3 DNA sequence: TGCAGCGTTGAAATAGAGGGGGCTCGGTATGGCTACACCTTC. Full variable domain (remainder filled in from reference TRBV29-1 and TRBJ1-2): SAVISQKPSRDICQRGTSLTIQCQVDSQVTMMFWYRQQPGQSLTLIATANQGSEATYESGFVIDKFPISRPNLTFSTLTVSNMSPEDSSIYLCSVEIEGARYGYTFGSGTRLTVV.

The CDR3 loop reads CASSLVPHHLRGYGYTF. CDR3 DNA: TGTGCCAGCAGTTTAGTACCACATCACCTCAGGGGCTATGGCTACACCTTC. The chain links TRBV27 to TRBJ1-2; possible D gene TRBD1, 6 bases. The germline gives CDR1 MNHEY, CDR2 SMNVEV (reference sequence). V lost 2 bases and J 4 bases, leaving 20 bases between the germline ends. CDR3 size: 17 residues.

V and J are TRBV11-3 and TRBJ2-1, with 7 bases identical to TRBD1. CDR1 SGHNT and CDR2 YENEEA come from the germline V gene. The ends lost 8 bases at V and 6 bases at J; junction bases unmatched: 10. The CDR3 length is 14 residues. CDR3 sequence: CASRRDSASNEQFF. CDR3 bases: TGTGCCAGCCGCCGGGACAGCGCTTCCAATGAGCAGTTCTTC.

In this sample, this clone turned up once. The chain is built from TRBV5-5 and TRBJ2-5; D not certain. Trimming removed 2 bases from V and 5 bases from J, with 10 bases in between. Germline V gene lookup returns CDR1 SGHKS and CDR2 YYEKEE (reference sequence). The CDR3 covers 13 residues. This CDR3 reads CASSFTYSETQYF. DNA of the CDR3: TGTGCCAGCAGCTTTACGTACAGCGAGACCCAGTACTTC.

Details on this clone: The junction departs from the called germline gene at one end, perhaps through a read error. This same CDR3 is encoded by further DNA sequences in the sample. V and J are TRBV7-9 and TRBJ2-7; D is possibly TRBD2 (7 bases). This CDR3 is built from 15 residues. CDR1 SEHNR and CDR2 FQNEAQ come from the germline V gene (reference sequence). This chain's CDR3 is CASSFAGDYSYEQYF. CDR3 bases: TGCGCCAGCAGCTTCGCAGGGGACTACTCCTACGAGCAGTACTTC.

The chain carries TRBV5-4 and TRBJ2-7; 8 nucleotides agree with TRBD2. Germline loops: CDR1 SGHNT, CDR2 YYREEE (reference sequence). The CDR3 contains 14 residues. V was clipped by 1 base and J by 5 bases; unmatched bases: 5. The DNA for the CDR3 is TGTGCCAGCAGCTTGAGCGGGGGCCTTAACGAGCAGTACTTC. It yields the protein CASSLSGGLNEQYF. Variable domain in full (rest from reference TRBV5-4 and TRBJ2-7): ETGVTQSPTHLIKTRGQQVTLRCSSQSGHNTVSWYQQALGQGPQFIFQYYREEENGRGNFPPRFSGLQFPNYSSELNVNALELDDSALYLCASSLSGGLNEQYFGPGTRLTVT.